The rows below give T cell receptor beta chains drawn from one sample of a study of Graves' ophthalmopathy and Graves' hyperthyroidism. Using its own MiXCR run on the multiplex PCR reads, TCRdb lists one record per CDR3 protein. Among 200,000 to 250,000 distinct CDR3 sequences listed, roughly 21% were seen once. The source material was peripheral blood. Receptors were obtained from a woman aged 45-60 years with Graves' ophthalmopathy. The CDR3 runs from the conserved cysteine through the conserved F or W.

v_gene	CDR3aa
TRBV30	CAWRGPPTGEQYF
TRBV11-2	CASSLNLAENEQFF
TRBV6-5	CASAGGRETQYF
TRBV27	CASSFGQEFGYTF
TRBV5-1	CASRAEYEQYF
TRBV30	CAWSGSRGGIQYF
TRBV6-1	CASSVGLAEITYEQYF
TRBV27	CASSAGGERYTEAFF
TRBV24-1	CASSRDRNLNTGELFF
TRBV9	CASSVGSGRETQYF
TRBV12-3/TRBV12-4	CASSLAGADYGYTF
TRBV7-3	CASSLSRTEYGYTF
TRBV3-1	CASRTANTGELFF
TRBV19	CASSINWEYEQYF
TRBV28	CASSPGTIYGYTF
TRBV12-3/TRBV12-4	CASSDRGSSGETQYF